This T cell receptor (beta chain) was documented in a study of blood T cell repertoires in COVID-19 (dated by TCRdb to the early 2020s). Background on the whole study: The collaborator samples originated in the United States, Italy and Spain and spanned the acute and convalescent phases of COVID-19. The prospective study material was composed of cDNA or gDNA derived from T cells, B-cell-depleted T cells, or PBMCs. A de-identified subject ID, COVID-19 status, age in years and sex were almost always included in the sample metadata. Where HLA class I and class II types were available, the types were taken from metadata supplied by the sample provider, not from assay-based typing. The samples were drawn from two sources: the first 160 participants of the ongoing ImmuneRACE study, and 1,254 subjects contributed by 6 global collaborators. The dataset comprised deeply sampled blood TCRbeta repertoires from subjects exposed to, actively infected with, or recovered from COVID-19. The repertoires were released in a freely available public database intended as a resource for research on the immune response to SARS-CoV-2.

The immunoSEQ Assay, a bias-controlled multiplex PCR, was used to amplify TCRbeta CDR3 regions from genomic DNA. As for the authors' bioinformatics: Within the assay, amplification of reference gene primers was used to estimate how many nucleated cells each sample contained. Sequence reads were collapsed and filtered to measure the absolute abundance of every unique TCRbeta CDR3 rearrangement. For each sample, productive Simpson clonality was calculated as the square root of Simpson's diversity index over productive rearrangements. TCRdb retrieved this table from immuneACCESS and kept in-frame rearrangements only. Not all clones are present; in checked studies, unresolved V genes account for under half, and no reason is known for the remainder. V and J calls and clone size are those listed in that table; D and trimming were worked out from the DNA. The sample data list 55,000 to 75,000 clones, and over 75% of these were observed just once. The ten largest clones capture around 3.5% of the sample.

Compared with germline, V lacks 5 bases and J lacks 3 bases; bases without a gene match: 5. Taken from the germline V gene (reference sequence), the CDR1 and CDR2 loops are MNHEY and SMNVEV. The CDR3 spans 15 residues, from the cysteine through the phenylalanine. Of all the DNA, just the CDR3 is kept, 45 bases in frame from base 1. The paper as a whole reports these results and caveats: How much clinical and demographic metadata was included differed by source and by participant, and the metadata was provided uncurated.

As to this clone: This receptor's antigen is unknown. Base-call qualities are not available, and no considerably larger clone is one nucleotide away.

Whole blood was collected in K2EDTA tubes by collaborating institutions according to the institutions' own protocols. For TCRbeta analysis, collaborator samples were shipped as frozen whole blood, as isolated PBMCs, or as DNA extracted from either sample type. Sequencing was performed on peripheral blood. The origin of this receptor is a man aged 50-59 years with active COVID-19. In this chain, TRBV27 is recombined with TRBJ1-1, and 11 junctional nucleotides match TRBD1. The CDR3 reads CASSGQGAEDTEAFF. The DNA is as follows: TGTGCCAGCAGTGGACAGGGGGCGGAGGACACTGAAGCTTTCTTT.